This T cell receptor beta chain was obtained from a study of T cell responses to AZD1222 COVID-19 vaccine. The study, taken as a whole, reports: Spike-specific TCR breadth rose after two AZD1222 doses, and depth rose as well.

Using immunoSEQ multiplex PCR, the repertoire was profiled, and TCRdb retains in-frame clones only, with some absent. The table records approximately 50,000 clones, around 85% of them present only once. A word on this clone: Its target is not known.

V trimming: 4 bases; J trimming: 5 bases; junction bases outside the gene matches: 3. The germline V gene encodes CDR1 LNHDA and CDR2 SQIVND (reference sequence). The CDR3 has 13 amino acids. Sequenced here: peripheral blood, sampled on day 0 of MenACWY control vaccination. The TCR sequence derives from an adult in good health. The genes are TRBV19 and TRBJ1-1, with 8 bases fitting TRBD1. The CDR3 protein is CASSSNRGTEAFF. DNA for the CDR3: TGTGCCAGTAGTAGCAACAGGGGGACTGAAGCTTTCTTT.